Listed below are T cell receptor beta chains from one sample, sequenced in a study of response to subunit inactivated influenza vaccine. TCRdb itself ran the RT-PCR reads through MiXCR, one entry per CDR3 protein. In the table there are some 640,000 distinct CDR3 sequences, around 13% of which are singletons. Sequenced material: PBMCs from blood, taken approximately 15 days before vaccination. All receptors derive from a man between 50 and 59 years old who received an inactivated influenza vaccine. The CDR3 runs from the conserved cysteine through the conserved F or W. Fields, in order: J gene, V gene, clone size, CDR3 length, CDR3 protein. Expanded clones are given a class, and other clones once, few, many or no size at all.

>TRBJ2-1|TRBV7-9|NA|12
CASSLFINEQFF
>TRBJ1-2|TRBV5-1|many|15
CASSLEMGQLYGYTF
>TRBJ2-7|TRBV7-9|few|13
CASSPDWTAEQYF
>TRBJ1-1|TRBV12-3/TRBV12-4|few|12
CASSLVGGRAFF
>TRBJ2-2|TRBV6-2/TRBV6-3|few|19
CASSYSSDPLDWNTGELFF
>TRBJ2-1|TRBV27|many|15
CASSFIRGRYNEQFF
>TRBJ2-5|TRBV12-3/TRBV12-4|few|14
CASSYSEGTGTQYF
>TRBJ1-2|TRBV12-3/TRBV12-4|many|14
CASSLEPMGYGYTF
>TRBJ2-7|TRBV28|many|14
CASSLGPPGGEQYF
>TRBJ2-1|TRBV5-6|few|15
CASSLGVYSYNEQFF
>TRBJ2-7|TRBV28|few|18
CASSSRDIDLAGSNEQYF
>TRBJ2-7|TRBV4-3|few|13
CASSQEDLLEQYF
>TRBJ2-1|TRBV7-9|NA|13
CASSTYRNPEQFF
>TRBJ1-2|TRBV7-9|many|13
CASSFDTNYGYTF
>TRBJ2-3|TRBV7-3|NA|15
CASSKTGTRGDTQYF
>TRBJ2-5|TRBV7-2|NA|16
CASSLLGTGVEETQYF
>TRBJ2-3|TRBV12-3/TRBV12-4|NA|15
CASSSSRASRDTQYF
>TRBJ2-1|TRBV6-2/TRBV6-3|few|14
CASRIRDRGNEQFF
>TRBJ2-5|TRBV7-2|few|14
CASSVGQGGATQYF
>TRBJ2-3|TRBV20-1|few|17
CSARDQSLAGTTDTQYF
>TRBJ2-5|TRBV10-3|many|14
CAISRAAKGETQYF
>TRBJ2-5|TRBV18|NA|15
CASSHPDRGLKTQYF
>TRBJ1-2|TRBV20-1|few|12
CSAWRTGDGYTF
>TRBJ1-3|TRBV4-2|NA|17
CASSLGRGRSSGNTIYF
>TRBJ2-7|TRBV5-6|NA|14
CASSHRVWGYEQYF
>TRBJ2-2|TRBV20-1|NA|16
CSARVQGRRFTGELFF
>TRBJ1-3|TRBV12-3/TRBV12-4|few|12
CASSTFGNTIYF
>TRBJ1-3|TRBV4-2|NA|15
CASSQDSQPGNTIYF
>TRBJ2-3|TRBV4-1|few|15
CASSQGGASTDTQYF
>TRBJ2-7|TRBV6-5|NA|17
CASSYFPGTGGSGEQYF
>TRBJ2-3|TRBV4-1|few|14
CASSQEGGPDTQYF